These 27 T cell receptor beta chains came from one sample sequenced in a study of shared clonotypes between healthy human individuals. Sequenced by immunoSEQ multiplex PCR; TCRdb stores in-frame clones only, minus some. The data show approximately 1,500,000 clones, with 95% to 97% seen just once and roughly 1.1% held by the top ten. The sample consisted of naive CD4+ T cells sorted from blood. The subset: CD45RA+ positively selected. These receptors came from a man aged 25 to 45 in good health.

This rearrangement joins TRBV2 to TRBJ2-1; D might be TRBD2 (6 bases). The V and J ends lost 4 bases and 2 bases respectively, with 12 bases between them. Germline loops: CDR1 SNHLY, CDR2 FYNNEI. CDR3 length: 15 residues. The CDR3 coding sequence is TGTGCCAGCAGTGTGCGGCGGGATCCCTACAATGAGCAGTTCTTC. As protein: CASSVRRDPYNEQFF.

The rearrangement links TRBV7-2 to TRBJ2-7, with 12 nucleotides matching TRBD2. The CDR3 loop spans 14 amino acids. Germline lookup yields CDR1 SGHTA and CDR2 FQGNSA. The J segment lost 1 base and the V segment lost 5 bases, leaving 0 bases of the junction unmatched. The CDR3 is CASSGLAGSYEQYF. CDR3 bases: TGTGCCAGCAGCGGACTAGCGGGATCCTACGAGCAGTACTTC.

This chain uses TRBV6-1 with TRBJ2-7, with D possibly TRBD2 on 6 matching bases. The CDR3 is made up of 14 amino acids. V was pared by 6 bases and J by 4 bases, with 16 bases between. Germline V gene lookup returns CDR1 MNHNS and CDR2 SASEGT. The CDR3 protein is CASRGGPFPYEQYF. Here the CDR3 DNA reads TGTGCCAGCAGGGGAGGACCTTTTCCTTACGAGCAGTACTTC.

This clone was seen a few times. The CDR3 here is CASSFSRGEQYF. As DNA, the CDR3 is TGCGCCAGCAGCTTCTCGCGGGGCGAGCAGTACTTC. The chain links TRBV5-1 to TRBJ2-7; D possibly corresponds to TRBD2 (6 bases). This CDR3 contains 12 residues. Germline V gene data show CDR1 as SGHRS and CDR2 as YFSETQ. V shed 2 bases and J shed 6 bases, with 9 bases lying between them.

The chain links TRBV7-2 to TRBJ1-4; 7 bases are a match to TRBD1. Trimming removed 2 bases from V and 4 bases from J; junction bases left unmatched: 10. The CDR3 spans 17 residues. Per germline, CDR1 SGHTA and CDR2 FQGNSA. The CDR3 region has the DNA TGTGCCAGCAGCTTATCTCCTGGGACAGCGATTAATGAAAAACTGTTTTTT. Translated: CASSLSPGTAINEKLFF.

V gene TRBV7-2 combines with J gene TRBJ1-2, with D hard to call. Between the trimmed V and J ends, which lost 4 bases and 4 bases, there was a span of 10 bases. The length of the CDR3 is 13 residues. CDR1 is SGHTA, CDR2 FQGNSA, per germline. The CDR3 sequence is CASSSTLFYGYTF. CDR3 nucleotide sequence: TGTGCCAGCAGCTCCACGTTGTTCTATGGCTACACCTTC.

J is TRBJ2-1 and V is TRBV9; D is ambiguous. Germline lookup yields CDR1 SGDLS and CDR2 YYNGEE. Trimming took 5 bases from V and 4 from J, leaving 16 bases between them. The CDR3 is 15 residues long. Here the CDR3 reads CASSTYGLAYNEQFF. CDR3 DNA: TGTGCCAGCAGTACATATGGTCTGGCGTACAATGAGCAGTTCTTC.

The chain is built from TRBV28 and TRBJ2-3; 12 bases agree with TRBD2. The germline V gene encodes CDR1 MDHEN and CDR2 SYDVKM. This CDR3 contains 17 residues. After removal of 1 base from V and 6 bases from J, the junction contained 8 bases not matched to a gene. The CDR3 coding sequence is TGTGCCAGCAGTTTATACTCGCGACTAGCGGGAGTGGATACGCAGTATTTT. Its translation: CASSLYSRLAGVDTQYF.

The chain links TRBV27 to TRBJ2-7; 9 bases agree with TRBD1. The CDR3 is made up of 15 amino acids. Germline values: CDR1 MNHEY, CDR2 SMNVEV (reference sequence). The V segment lost 7 bases and the J segment 6 bases; nucleotides outside the gene matches: 13. The DNA of the CDR3 is TGTGCCAGCAAACGTACCGGGACAGGGATTCGCGAGCAGTACTTC. Protein sequence: CASKRTGTGIREQYF.

The J gene is TRBJ1-2, the V gene TRBV29-1; D might be TRBD1 (5 bases). There are 13 residues in the CDR3. Looked up from germline, CDR1 is SQVTM and CDR2 is ANQGSEA. Trimming pared 4 bases from V and 0 bases from J, leaving 9 bases between. The CDR3 loop reads CSVAGLANYGYTF. In DNA form, the CDR3 reads TGCAGCGTTGCAGGGCTAGCTAACTATGGCTACACCTTC.

The rearrangement uses TRBV5-1 and TRBJ1-5; weak D call: TRBD1 (6 bases). V shed 0 bases and J shed 5 bases, with 18 bases lying between them. The germline V gene encodes CDR1 SGHRS and CDR2 YFSETQ. This CDR3 comprises 17 residues. The CDR3 DNA reads as TGCGCCAGCAGCTTGGCCCCCCGGGCCGGGGGCCATCAGCCCCAGCATTTT. This translates into CASSLAPRAGGHQPQHF.

V gene TRBV9 combines with J gene TRBJ2-1; 11 nucleotides line up with TRBD2. The CDR3 extends over 18 amino acids. Germline V gene data show CDR1 as SGDLS and CDR2 as YYNGEE. V was clipped by 3 bases and J by 4 bases; unmatched bases: 12. The CDR3 bases are TGTGCCAGCAGCGAGGAGGACTTAGCGGGAGGGTTTTACAATGAGCAGTTCTTC. Amino acids: CASSEEDLAGGFYNEQFF. Together with reference TRBV9 and TRBJ2-1, the CDR3 gives the full variable domain: DSGVTQTPKHLITATGQRVTLRCSPRSGDLSVYWYQQSLDQGLQFLIQYYNGEERAKGNILERFSAQQFPDLHSELNLSSLELGDSALYFCASSEEDLAGGFYNEQFFGPGTRLTVL.

The J gene is TRBJ2-3, the V gene TRBV5-1; TRBD2 matches 9 bases. The V and J ends lost 0 bases and 0 bases, in that order; junction bases with no gene match: 8. The CDR3 covers 18 residues. Looked up from germline, CDR1 is SGHRS and CDR2 is YFSETQ. The CDR3 sequence: CASSLGLAVFTSTDTQYF. The CDR3 coding sequence is TGCGCCAGCAGCTTGGGACTAGCGGTCTTTACTAGCACAGATACGCAGTATTTT.

In DNA, the CDR3 is TGTGCCAGCAGTGAATCGGGGGGGCCTCCCTACGAGCAGTACTTC. Residues: CASSESGGPPYEQYF. V and J are TRBV6-1 and TRBJ2-7; 8 positions match TRBD2. The CDR3 covers 15 residues. V trimming: 2 bases; J trimming: 2 bases; junction bases outside the gene matches: 5. The V gene's germline CDR1 is MNHNS and CDR2 SASEGT.

Only a few counts were recorded for this clone. The chain couples TRBV7-2 to TRBJ2-5; D ambiguous. The CDR3 is 11 amino acids. CDR1 is SGHTA and CDR2 is FQGNSA in the germline V gene. The V and J ends lost 3 bases and 9 bases respectively, with 8 bases between them. The CDR3 nucleotides read TGTGCCAGCAGCTTCGGTTCAGCCCAGTACTTC. It yields the protein CASSFGSAQYF.

The chain links TRBV6-5 to TRBJ2-3, with 12 bases fitting TRBD2. The V and J ends lost 4 bases and 4 bases, in that order; junction bases with no gene match: 3. The CDR3 is 15 amino acids. CDR1 MNHEY and CDR2 SVGAGI come from the germline V gene. CDR3 DNA sequence: TGTGCCAGCAGTTCAAGACTAGCGGGAGCAGATACGCAGTATTTT. Translation gives CASSSRLAGADTQYF.

The chain recombines TRBV7-2 with TRBJ2-2; D not resolved. V lost 5 bases and J lost 1, with 8 bases in between. Looked up from germline, CDR1 is SGHTA and CDR2 is FQGNSA. There are 14 residues in the CDR3. CDR3 in DNA: TGTGCCAGCAGCCCGAGTCGGAACACCGGGGAGCTGTTTTTT. Translation: CASSPSRNTGELFF.

The J gene is TRBJ2-1, the V gene TRBV6-5, with 7 nucleotides matching TRBD2. In germline, CDR1 is MNHEY, CDR2 SVGAGI. CDR3 length: 15 residues. With V trimmed by 3 bases and J by 3 bases, 5 bases remained unmatched. Here the CDR3 DNA reads TGTGCCAGCAGTTATGGACTAGTCAGCTACAATGAGCAGTTCTTC. This gives the protein CASSYGLVSYNEQFF.

This chain connects TRBV18 to TRBJ2-1; perhaps TRBD2 as D (6 bases). Trimming took 3 bases from V and 1 from J, leaving 13 bases between them. This CDR3 is built from 16 residues. Looked up from germline, CDR1 is KGHSH and CDR2 is LQKENI. CDR3 sequence reads: CASSPPGLLSYNEQFF. Written as DNA, the CDR3 is TGTGCCAGCTCACCTCCGGGACTCCTTTCCTACAATGAGCAGTTCTTC.

The chain couples TRBV2 to TRBJ2-7, with TRBD1 identical over 7 bases. CDR1 and CDR2 from the germline V gene are SNHLY and FYNNEI. The CDR3 has 11 residues. V lost 11 bases to trimming and J lost 1 base; unmatched junction nucleotides: 2. The CDR3 loop is CAGGQSYEQYF. The CDR3 DNA reads TGTGCCGGGGGACAGTCCTACGAGCAGTACTTC.

The chain links TRBV10-3 to TRBJ2-7, with 7 bases identical to TRBD1. CDR3 length: 14 residues. The J segment lost 0 bases and the V segment lost 9 bases, leaving 8 bases of the junction unmatched. Looked up from germline, CDR1 is ENHRY and CDR2 is SYGVKD. The CDR3: CAMSPDRNSYEQYF. The CDR3, as DNA: TGTGCCATGTCTCCGGACAGGAACTCCTACGAGCAGTACTTC.

V gene TRBV9 combines with J gene TRBJ1-1; possible D gene TRBD1, 6 bases. CDR1 and CDR2 (germline): SGDLS, YYNGEE. V lost 0 bases to trimming and J lost 7 bases, with 10 bases between them. This CDR3 has 13 amino acids. CDR3 in DNA: TGTGCCAGCAGCGTAGTCGAGACAGGTGAAGCTTTCTTT. Residues: CASSVVETGEAFF.

The CDR3 bases are TGTGCCAGCAGTGAAGTCAGAGCGGGCGGGGAGACCCAGTACTTC. It encodes CASSEVRAGGETQYF. The genes are TRBV2 and TRBJ2-5, with D maybe TRBD2 (6 bases). Germline V gene data show CDR1 as SNHLY and CDR2 as FYNNEI. Trimming left V 1 base short and J 5 bases short, with 14 bases between. The CDR3 runs 15 residues.

The chain has TRBV6-5 and TRBJ1-1, with a possible D match to TRBD1 (6 bases). CDR1 MNHEY and CDR2 SVGAGI come from the germline V gene. This CDR3 has 12 amino acids. The DNA for the CDR3 is TGTGCTTCAAAGCGGGGGCCCACTGAAGCTTTCTTT. Its translation is CASKRGPTEAFF.

The chain couples TRBV29-1 to TRBJ2-7, with 7 bases identical to TRBD1. In germline, CDR1 is SQVTM, CDR2 ANQGSEA. The length of the CDR3 is 15 residues. Unmatched junction bases numbered 19, after V lost 7 bases and J lost 7 bases. The DNA of the CDR3 is TGCAGCGCAAGGGACAGTGCACCGGAGTCGGATGAGCAGTACTTC. Its protein product is CSARDSAPESDEQYF.

The chain links TRBV7-6 to TRBJ1-3, with D possibly TRBD1 on 5 matching bases. The CDR3 length is 17 residues. Per the germline V gene, CDR1 is SGHVS and CDR2 is FNYEAQ. The V and J ends lost 5 bases and 2 bases respectively, with 19 bases between them. The CDR3 DNA sequence: TGTGCCAGCAGCGAAAACCCGGGACCGAATGCTGGAAACACCATATATTTT. Amino acids: CASSENPGPNAGNTIYF. The whole variable domain, remainder taken from reference TRBV7-6 and TRBJ1-3, is GAGVSQSPRYKVTKRGQDVALRCDPISGHVSLYWYRQALGQGPEFLTYFNYEAQQDKSGLPNDRFSAERPEGSISTLTIQRTEQRDSAMYRCASSENPGPNAGNTIYFGEGSWLTVV.

V gene TRBV5-1 combines with J gene TRBJ2-1; unclear D gene. The CDR3 spans 13 residues. Germline V gene sequence: CDR1 SGHRS, CDR2 YFSETQ. Trimming pared 3 bases from V and 9 bases from J, leaving 13 bases between. CDR3 loop: CASSSSVGLEQFF. CDR3 sequence (DNA): TGCGCCAGCAGCTCCTCGGTCGGGCTTGAGCAGTTCTTC.